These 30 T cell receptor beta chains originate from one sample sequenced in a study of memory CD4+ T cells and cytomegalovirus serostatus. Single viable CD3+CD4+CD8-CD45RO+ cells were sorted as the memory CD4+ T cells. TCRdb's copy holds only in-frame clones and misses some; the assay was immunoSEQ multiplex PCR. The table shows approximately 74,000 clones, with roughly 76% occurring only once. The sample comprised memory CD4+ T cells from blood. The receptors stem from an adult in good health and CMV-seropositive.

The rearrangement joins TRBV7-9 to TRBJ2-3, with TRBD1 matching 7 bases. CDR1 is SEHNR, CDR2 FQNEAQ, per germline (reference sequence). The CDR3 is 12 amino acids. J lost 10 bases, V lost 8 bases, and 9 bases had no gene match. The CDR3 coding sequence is TGTGCCAGCTTACTTGGGCAGGGGGCGCAGTATTTT. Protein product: CASLLGQGAQYF.

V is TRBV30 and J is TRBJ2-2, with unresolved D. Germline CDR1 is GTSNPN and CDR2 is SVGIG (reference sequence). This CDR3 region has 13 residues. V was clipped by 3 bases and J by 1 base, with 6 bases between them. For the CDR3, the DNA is TGTGCCTGGAGGGTCGGGAACACCGGGGAGCTGTTTTTT. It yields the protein CAWRVGNTGELFF.

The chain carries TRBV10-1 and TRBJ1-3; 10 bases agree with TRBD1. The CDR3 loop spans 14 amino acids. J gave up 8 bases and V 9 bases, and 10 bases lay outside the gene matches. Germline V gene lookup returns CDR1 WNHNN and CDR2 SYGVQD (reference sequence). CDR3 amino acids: CARSKGTGAYTIYF. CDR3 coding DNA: TGCGCCAGGAGTAAGGGGACAGGGGCATACACCATATATTTT.

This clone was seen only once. CDR3 nucleotide sequence: TGTGCCAGCAGTCCACTCCTAGCAGGCCAAGAGACCCAGTACTTC. This encodes CASSPLLAGQETQYF. This chain connects TRBV2 to TRBJ2-5; the D gene is possibly TRBD2 (5 bases). Germline CDR1 SNHLY, CDR2 FYNNEI. Trimming left V 5 bases short and J 1 base short, with 14 bases between. The CDR3 contains 15 residues. Drawing the rest from reference TRBV2 and TRBJ2-5, the complete variable domain is EPEVTQTPSHQVTQMGQEVILRCVPISNHLYFYWYRQILGQKVEFLVSFYNNEISEKSEIFDDQFSVERPDGSNFTLKIRSTKLEDSAMYFCASSPLLAGQETQYFGPGTRLLVL.

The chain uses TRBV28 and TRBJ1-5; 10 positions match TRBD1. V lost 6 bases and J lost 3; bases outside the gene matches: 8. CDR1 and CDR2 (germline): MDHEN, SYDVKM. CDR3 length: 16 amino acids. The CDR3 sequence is CASSFSGQGDNQPQHF. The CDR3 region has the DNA TGTGCCAGCAGCTTTTCTGGACAGGGGGACAATCAGCCCCAGCATTTT. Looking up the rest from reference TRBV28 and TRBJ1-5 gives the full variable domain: DVKVTQSSRYLVKRTGEKVFLECVQDMDHENMFWYRQDPGLGLRLIYFSYDVKMKEKGDIPEGYSVSREKKERFSLILESASTNQTSMYLCASSFSGQGDNQPQHFGDGTRLSIL.

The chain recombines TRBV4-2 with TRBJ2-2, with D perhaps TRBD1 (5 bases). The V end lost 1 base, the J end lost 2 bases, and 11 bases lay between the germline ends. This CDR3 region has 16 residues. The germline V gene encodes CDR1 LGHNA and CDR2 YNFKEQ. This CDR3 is CASSQGTQINTGELFF. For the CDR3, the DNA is TGTGCCAGCAGCCAAGGGACACAGATAAACACCGGGGAGCTGTTTTTT.

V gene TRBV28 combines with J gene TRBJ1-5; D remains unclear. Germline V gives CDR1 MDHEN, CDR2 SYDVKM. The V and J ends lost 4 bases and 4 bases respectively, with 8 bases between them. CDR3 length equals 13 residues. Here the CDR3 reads CASSSTLNQPQHF. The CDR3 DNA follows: TGTGCCAGCAGTTCAACGTTAAATCAGCCCCAGCATTTT.

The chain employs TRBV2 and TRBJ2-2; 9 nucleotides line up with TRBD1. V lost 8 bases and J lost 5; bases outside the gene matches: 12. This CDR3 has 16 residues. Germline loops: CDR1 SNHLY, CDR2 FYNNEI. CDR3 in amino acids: CASSKGTGRETGELFF. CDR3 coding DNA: TGTGCCAGCTCGAAGGGGACAGGGAGAGAAACCGGGGAGCTGTTTTTT. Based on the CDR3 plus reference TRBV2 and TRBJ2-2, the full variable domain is EPEVTQTPSHQVTQMGQEVILRCVPISNHLYFYWYRQILGQKVEFLVSFYNNEISEKSEIFDDQFSVERPDGSNFTLKIRSTKLEDSAMYFCASSKGTGRETGELFFGEGSRLTVL.

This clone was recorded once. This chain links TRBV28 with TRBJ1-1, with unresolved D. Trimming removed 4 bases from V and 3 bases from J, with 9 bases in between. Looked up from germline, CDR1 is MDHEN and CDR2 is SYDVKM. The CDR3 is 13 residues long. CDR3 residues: CASSSRGDTEAFF. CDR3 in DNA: TGTGCCAGCAGTTCCCGGGGAGACACTGAAGCTTTCTTT.

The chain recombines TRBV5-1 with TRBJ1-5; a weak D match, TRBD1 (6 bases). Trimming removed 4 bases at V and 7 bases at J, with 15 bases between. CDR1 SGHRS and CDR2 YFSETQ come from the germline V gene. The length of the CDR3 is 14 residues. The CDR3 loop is CASSATGEEQPQHF. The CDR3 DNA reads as TGCGCCAGCAGCGCGACAGGAGAGGAGCAGCCCCAGCATTTT.

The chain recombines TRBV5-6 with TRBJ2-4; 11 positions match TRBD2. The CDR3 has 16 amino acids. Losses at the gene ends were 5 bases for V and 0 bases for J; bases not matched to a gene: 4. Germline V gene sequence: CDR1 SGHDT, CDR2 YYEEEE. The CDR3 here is CASSSLAGGAKNIQYF. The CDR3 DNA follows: TGTGCCAGCAGTAGCCTAGCGGGGGGAGCCAAAAACATTCAGTACTTC.

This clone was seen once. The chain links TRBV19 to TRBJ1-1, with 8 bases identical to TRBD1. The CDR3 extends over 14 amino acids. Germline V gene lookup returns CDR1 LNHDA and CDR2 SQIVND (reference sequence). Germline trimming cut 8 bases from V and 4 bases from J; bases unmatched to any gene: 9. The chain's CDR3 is CASYGQGRGTEAFF. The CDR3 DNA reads TGTGCCAGTTACGGACAGGGACGGGGCACTGAAGCTTTCTTT.

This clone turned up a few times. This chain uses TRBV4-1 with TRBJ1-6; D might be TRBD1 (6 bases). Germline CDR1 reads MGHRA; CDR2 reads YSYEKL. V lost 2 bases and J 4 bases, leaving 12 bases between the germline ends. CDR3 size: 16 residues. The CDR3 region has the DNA TGCGCCAGCAGCCAAAGGATGGACAGTTATAATTCACCCCTCCACTTT. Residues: CASSQRMDSYNSPLHF.

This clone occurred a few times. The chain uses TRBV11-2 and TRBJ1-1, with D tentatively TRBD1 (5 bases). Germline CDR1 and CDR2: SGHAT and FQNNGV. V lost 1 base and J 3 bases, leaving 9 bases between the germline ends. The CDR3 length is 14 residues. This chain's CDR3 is CASSLVGRDTEAFF. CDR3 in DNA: TGTGCCAGCAGCTTAGTCGGCAGGGACACTGAAGCTTTCTTT.

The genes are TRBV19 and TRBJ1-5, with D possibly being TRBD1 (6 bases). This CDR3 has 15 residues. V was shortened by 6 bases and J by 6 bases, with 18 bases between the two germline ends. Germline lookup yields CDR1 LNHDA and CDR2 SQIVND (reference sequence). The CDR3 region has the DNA TGTGCCAGTAGCTTGGGGCAGGGGAACCGTCAGCCCCAGCATTTT. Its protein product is CASSLGQGNRQPQHF.

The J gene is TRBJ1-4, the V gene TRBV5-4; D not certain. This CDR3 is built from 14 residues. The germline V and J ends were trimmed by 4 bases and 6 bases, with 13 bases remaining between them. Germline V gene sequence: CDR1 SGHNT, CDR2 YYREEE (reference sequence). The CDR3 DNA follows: TGTGCCAGCAGCGTCGGAGGGCGCGATGAAAAACTGTTTTTT. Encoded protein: CASSVGGRDEKLFF.

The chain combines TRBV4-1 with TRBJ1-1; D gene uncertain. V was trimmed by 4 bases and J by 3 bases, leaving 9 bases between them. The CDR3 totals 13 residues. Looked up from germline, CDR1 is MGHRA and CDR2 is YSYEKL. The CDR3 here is CASSLGRDTEAFF. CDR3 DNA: TGCGCCAGCAGCCTCGGGAGGGACACTGAAGCTTTCTTT.

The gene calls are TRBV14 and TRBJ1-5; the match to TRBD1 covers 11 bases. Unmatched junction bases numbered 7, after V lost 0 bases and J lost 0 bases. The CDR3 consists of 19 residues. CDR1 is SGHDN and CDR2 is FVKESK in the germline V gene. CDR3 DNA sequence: TGTGCCAGCAGCCAAGATCCGGACAGGGGGCTATATAGCAATCAGCCCCAGCATTTT. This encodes CASSQDPDRGLYSNQPQHF.

The CDR3 loop is CASSQTSGGSYNEQFF. CDR3 nucleotides: TGCGCCAGCAGCCAGACTAGCGGGGGTTCCTACAATGAGCAGTTCTTC. The chain combines TRBV4-1 with TRBJ2-1; TRBD2 agrees at 12 bases. Trimming removed 3 bases from V and 1 base from J; junction bases left unmatched: 1. CDR1 is MGHRA and CDR2 is YSYEKL in the germline V gene. The CDR3 runs to 16 residues.

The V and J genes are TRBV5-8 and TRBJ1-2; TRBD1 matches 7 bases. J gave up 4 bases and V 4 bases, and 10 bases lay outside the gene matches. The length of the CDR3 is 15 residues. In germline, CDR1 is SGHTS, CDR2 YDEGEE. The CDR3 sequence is CASSRGGGGAYGYTF. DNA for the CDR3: TGTGCCAGCAGCCGTGGGGGAGGGGGCGCCTATGGCTACACCTTC.

CDR3 amino acids: CASSPRDRANEQFF. The CDR3, as DNA: TGTGCCAGCAGTCCTCGGGACAGGGCCAATGAGCAGTTCTTC. The chain uses TRBV7-9 and TRBJ2-1, with TRBD1 matching over 9 bases. After removal of 6 bases from V and 6 bases from J, the junction contained 6 bases not matched to a gene. The CDR3 has 14 amino acids. Germline values: CDR1 SEHNR, CDR2 FQNEAQ (reference sequence).

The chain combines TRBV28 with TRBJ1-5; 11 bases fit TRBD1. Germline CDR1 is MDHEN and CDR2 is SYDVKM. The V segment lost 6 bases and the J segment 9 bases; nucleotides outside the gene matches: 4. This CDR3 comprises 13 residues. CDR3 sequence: CASSSGQGGPQHF. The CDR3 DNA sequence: TGTGCCAGCAGCTCGGGACAGGGGGGGCCCCAGCATTTT.

This chain's CDR3 is CASSSSNRGRGYTF. The CDR3 DNA reads as TGTGCCAGCAGTTCATCGAACAGGGGGCGCGGCTACACCTTC. The chain links TRBV6-5 to TRBJ1-2; 9 bases match TRBD1. V trimming: 4 bases; J trimming: 8 bases; junction bases outside the gene matches: 8. The CDR3 extends over 14 amino acids. CDR1 and CDR2 from the germline V gene are MNHEY and SVGAGI.

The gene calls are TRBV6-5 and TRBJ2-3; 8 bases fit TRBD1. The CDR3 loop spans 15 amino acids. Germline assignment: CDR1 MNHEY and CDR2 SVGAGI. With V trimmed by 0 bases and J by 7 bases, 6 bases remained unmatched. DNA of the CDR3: TGTGCCAGCAGTTACTCGCAGGGGGCGCCTTATACGCAGTATTTT. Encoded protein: CASSYSQGAPYTQYF.

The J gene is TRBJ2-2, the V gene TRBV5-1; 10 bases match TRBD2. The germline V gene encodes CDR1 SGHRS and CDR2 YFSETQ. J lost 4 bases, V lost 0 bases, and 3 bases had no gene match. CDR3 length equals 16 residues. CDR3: CASSLDGLAVTGELFF. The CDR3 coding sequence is TGCGCCAGCAGCTTGGACGGACTAGCGGTCACCGGGGAGCTGTTTTTT.

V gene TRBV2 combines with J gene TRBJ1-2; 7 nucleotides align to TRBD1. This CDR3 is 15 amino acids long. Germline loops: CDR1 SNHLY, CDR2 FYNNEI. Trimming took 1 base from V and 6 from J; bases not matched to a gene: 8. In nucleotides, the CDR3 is TGTGCCAGCAGTGAAGGGCGACAGGGAGAGGATGGCTACACCTTC. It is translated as CASSEGRQGEDGYTF.

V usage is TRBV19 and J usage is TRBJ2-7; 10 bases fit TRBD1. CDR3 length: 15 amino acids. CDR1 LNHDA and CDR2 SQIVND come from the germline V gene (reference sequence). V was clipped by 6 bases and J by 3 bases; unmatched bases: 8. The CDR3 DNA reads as TGTGCCAGTAGACCGGGACAGGGGCCTTTCTACGAGCAGTACTTC. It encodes CASRPGQGPFYEQYF.

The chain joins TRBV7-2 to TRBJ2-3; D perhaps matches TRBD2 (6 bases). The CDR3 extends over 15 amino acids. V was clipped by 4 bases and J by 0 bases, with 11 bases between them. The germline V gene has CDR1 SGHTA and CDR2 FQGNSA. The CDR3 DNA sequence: TGTGCCAGCAGCTATAGCGGAGGTAGCACAGATACGCAGTATTTT. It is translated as CASSYSGGSTDTQYF.

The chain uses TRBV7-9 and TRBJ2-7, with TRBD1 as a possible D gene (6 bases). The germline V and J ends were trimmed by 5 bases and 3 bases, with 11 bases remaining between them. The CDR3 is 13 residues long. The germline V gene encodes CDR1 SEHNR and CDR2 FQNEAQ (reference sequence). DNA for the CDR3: TGTGCCAGCAGCCGGGACACCAACTACGAGCAGTACTTC. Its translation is CASSRDTNYEQYF.

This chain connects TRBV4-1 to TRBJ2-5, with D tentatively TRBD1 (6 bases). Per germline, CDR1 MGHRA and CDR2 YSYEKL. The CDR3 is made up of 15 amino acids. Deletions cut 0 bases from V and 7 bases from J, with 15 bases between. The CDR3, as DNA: TGCGCCAGCAGCCAAGAAGGGGGTCATGCGGGGACCCAGTACTTC. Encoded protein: CASSQEGGHAGTQYF.